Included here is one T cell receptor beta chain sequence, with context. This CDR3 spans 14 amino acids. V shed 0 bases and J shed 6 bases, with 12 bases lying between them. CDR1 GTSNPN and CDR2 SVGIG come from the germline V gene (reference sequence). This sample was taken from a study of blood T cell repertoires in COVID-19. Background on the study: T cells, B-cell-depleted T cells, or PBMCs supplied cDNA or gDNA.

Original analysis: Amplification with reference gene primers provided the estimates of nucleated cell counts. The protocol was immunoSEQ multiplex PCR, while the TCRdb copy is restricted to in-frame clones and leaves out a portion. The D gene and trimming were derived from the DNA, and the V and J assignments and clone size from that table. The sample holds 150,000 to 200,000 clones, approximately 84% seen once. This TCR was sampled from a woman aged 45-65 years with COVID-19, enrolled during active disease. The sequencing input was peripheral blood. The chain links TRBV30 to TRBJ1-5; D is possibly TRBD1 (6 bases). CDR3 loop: CAWSVGGAVQPQHF. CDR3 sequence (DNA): TGTGCCTGGAGTGTCGGGGGGGCTGTTCAGCCCCAGCATTTT.